This passage covers 28 T cell receptor beta chains from one sample sequenced in a study of shared clonotypes between healthy human individuals. Positively selected for CCR7, the CD45RO-negative cells used as naive CD8 cells excluded terminally differentiated effector memory CD45RA+ cells. The repertoire was sequenced with immunoSEQ multiplex PCR; TCRdb's copy has only in-frame clones and lacks some. The sample contains millions of clones, 93% of which appear only once. Sequencing was carried out using naive CD8+ T cells from PBMCs. The receptor set was obtained from a man younger than 35 in good health. Some clones in this sample may be carry-over from other donors' samples.

The chain couples TRBV14 to TRBJ2-7, with no clear D. The CDR3 contains 14 residues. The germline V gene has CDR1 SGHDN and CDR2 FVKESK. With 3 bases removed from V and 2 bases from J, the gap between germline ends came to 11 bases. The CDR3 nucleotides are TGTGCCAGCAGCCAGAATAGAAAAACCTACGAGCAGTACTTC. This sequence encodes CASSQNRKTYEQYF.

Details on this clone: Other DNA variants within this sample encode the same CDR3. This sequence joins TRBV9 and TRBJ2-1; perhaps TRBD2 as D (5 bases). This CDR3 has 15 residues. Trimming took off 0 bases at V and 1 base at J, with 8 bases between the two ends. Germline CDR1 is SGDLS and CDR2 is YYNGEE. The CDR3 loop is CASSVGGLSYNEQFF. CDR3 nucleotides: TGTGCCAGCAGCGTAGGAGGACTTTCCTACAATGAGCAGTTCTTC.

Points on this clone: Other DNA sequences of this sample code for an identical CDR3. The J gene is TRBJ1-3, the V gene TRBV9; no reliable D call. Germline CDR1 SGDLS, CDR2 YYNGEE. The CDR3 contains 15 residues. Trimming shortened V by 0 bases and J by 0 bases, and 7 bases separated the two germline ends. The CDR3 reads CASSVGSSSGNTIYF. CDR3 DNA: TGTGCCAGCAGCGTAGGTAGCAGCTCTGGAAACACCATATATTTT.

The chain links TRBV4-2 to TRBJ2-7; 10 nucleotides match TRBD1. Germline V CDR1 and CDR2: LGHNA, YNFKEQ. V was pared by 0 bases and J by 1 base, with 6 bases of the junction left unmatched. The CDR3 spans 17 residues. The CDR3 DNA reads TGTGCCAGCAGCCAAGAGTCTGGGACAGGGGTTTCCTACGAGCAGTACTTC. Protein sequence: CASSQESGTGVSYEQYF.

V gene TRBV6-1 combines with J gene TRBJ2-5; D tentatively fits TRBD1 or TRBD2 (6 bases each). V lost 8 bases to trimming and J lost 1 base, with 14 bases between them. The CDR3 runs to 14 residues. Germline V gene data show CDR1 as MNHNS and CDR2 as SASEGT. This CDR3 reads CASPGAGRQETQYF. CDR3 nucleotides: TGTGCCAGCCCGGGGGCAGGACGCCAAGAGACCCAGTACTTC.

The chain couples TRBV10-1 to TRBJ2-7; a possible D gene is TRBD1 (5 bases). The CDR3 consists of 14 residues. CDR1 and CDR2 (germline): WNHNN, SYGVQD (reference sequence). Trimming stripped 4 bases from V and 2 bases from J, with 12 bases between. The CDR3 reads CASSGRGTPYEQYF. DNA for the CDR3: TGCGCCAGCAGTGGTAGGGGAACCCCCTACGAGCAGTACTTC.

The CDR3 loop reads CSGRTGIYEQFF. CDR3 in DNA: TGCAGCGGTCGGACGGGGATCTATGAGCAGTTCTTC. The chain combines TRBV29-1 with TRBJ2-1; tentative D call: TRBD2 (5 bases). This CDR3 region has 12 residues. Trimming removed 7 bases at V and 8 bases at J, with 15 bases between. Germline loops: CDR1 SQVTM, CDR2 ANQGSEA.

This chain uses TRBV7-7 with TRBJ2-1; tentative D call: TRBD2 (5 bases). V lost 1 base to trimming and J lost 0 bases, with 7 bases between them. The CDR3 spans 15 residues. Germline CDR1 reads SSHAT; CDR2 reads FNYEAQ (reference sequence). The CDR3 sequence: CASSLGAGSYNEQFF. The CDR3 DNA reads as TGTGCCAGCAGCTTAGGCGCGGGCTCCTACAATGAGCAGTTCTTC.

This clone came up a few times. V is TRBV7-9 and J is TRBJ1-3; D ambiguous. This CDR3 contains 15 residues. CDR1 is SEHNR and CDR2 is FQNEAQ in the germline V gene (reference sequence). V shed 4 bases and J shed 1 base, with 11 bases lying between them. The CDR3 DNA reads TGTGCCAGCAGCTCCGAGACGTATTCTGGAAACACCATATATTTT. Residues: CASSSETYSGNTIYF.

V gene TRBV28 combines with J gene TRBJ1-5, with D possibly matching TRBD1 (6 bases). CDR1 and CDR2 from the germline V gene are MDHEN and SYDVKM. V was trimmed by 3 bases and J by 1 base, leaving 16 bases between them. There are 17 residues in the CDR3. CDR3 sequence reads: CASSFGRGGMSNQPQHF. CDR3 nucleotides: TGTGCCAGCAGTTTCGGGAGGGGGGGCATGAGCAATCAGCCCCAGCATTTT.

The V gene is TRBV5-6, the J gene TRBJ2-3, with D perhaps assigned TRBD1 or TRBD2 (7 bases each). V was pared by 3 bases and J by 11 bases, with 13 bases between. CDR3 length: 12 residues. Germline-derived CDR1 and CDR2 are SGHDT and YYEEEE. The CDR3 region is CASSWGGQLQYF. CDR3 bases: TGTGCCAGCAGCTGGGGGGGACAGTTGCAGTATTTT.

The chain has TRBV9 and TRBJ2-1, with 8 bases lining up with TRBD2. The CDR3 covers 16 residues. Looked up from germline, CDR1 is SGDLS and CDR2 is YYNGEE. V gave up 3 bases and J gave up 6 bases; unmatched junction bases: 11. In nucleotides, the CDR3 is TGTGCCAGCAGCGGACCGAGCGGGAGAGACTTCAATGAGCAGTTCTTC. Protein: CASSGPSGRDFNEQFF. Looking up the rest from reference TRBV9 and TRBJ2-1 gives the full variable domain: DSGVTQTPKHLITATGQRVTLRCSPRSGDLSVYWYQQSLDQGLQFLIQYYNGEERAKGNILERFSAQQFPDLHSELNLSSLELGDSALYFCASSGPSGRDFNEQFFGPGTRLTVL.

A remark on this clone: The same CDR3 also results from other DNA sequences found in this sample. The chain employs TRBV9 and TRBJ2-7; 11 bases are shared with TRBD2. Germline V gene data show CDR1 as SGDLS and CDR2 as YYNGEE. V lost 2 bases and J lost 0; bases outside the gene matches: 1. The CDR3 consists of 15 residues. This CDR3 is CASSVGLAGSYEQYF. CDR3 nucleotide sequence: TGTGCCAGCAGCGTCGGACTAGCGGGCTCCTACGAGCAGTACTTC.

In nucleotides, the CDR3 is TGCGCCAGCAGCCAAGCGGGAGGGGGCGGGACTGAAGCTTTCTTT. Protein sequence: CASSQAGGGGTEAFF. The chain is built from TRBV4-1 and TRBJ1-1, with 7 bases identical to TRBD1. CDR1 and CDR2 (germline): MGHRA, YSYEKL. V trimming: 1 base; J trimming: 5 bases; junction bases outside the gene matches: 7. The CDR3 runs 15 residues.

This chain joins TRBV7-9 and TRBJ1-1; 8 bases line up with TRBD1. Germline V gene lookup returns CDR1 SEHNR and CDR2 FQNEAQ (reference sequence). There are 13 residues in the CDR3. V shed 6 bases and J 8 bases; nucleotides not matched to a gene: 8. CDR3 nucleotides: TGTGCCAGCAGATCCGGGACAGGAAAGGAAGCTTTCTTT. Protein product: CASRSGTGKEAFF.

The gene calls are TRBV6-1 and TRBJ1-5; the D gene is possibly TRBD1 (6 bases). Germline V gene lookup returns CDR1 MNHNS and CDR2 SASEGT. Trimming took off 3 bases at V and 5 bases at J, with 26 bases between the two ends. The CDR3 runs to 19 residues. CDR3 loop: CASSEANPRRGARDQPQHF. CDR3 nucleotide sequence: TGTGCCAGCAGTGAGGCGAACCCTCGTCGGGGGGCCAGAGATCAGCCCCAGCATTTT.

This chain connects TRBV6-5 to TRBJ2-3, with 7 bases lining up with TRBD2. V dropped 5 bases and J dropped 3; count of bases not matched to a gene: 5. The V gene's germline CDR1 is MNHEY and CDR2 SVGAGI. The CDR3 extends over 14 amino acids. In nucleotides, the CDR3 is TGTGCCAGCAGTACCGCCGGGGGGACAGATACGCAGTATTTT. Protein sequence: CASSTAGGTDTQYF.

V gene TRBV11-2 combines with J gene TRBJ2-7; D is unresolved. The ends were cut back, 3 bases at V and 3 bases at J, with 15 bases in the middle. The CDR3 has 15 residues. Germline V gene sequence: CDR1 SGHAT, CDR2 FQNNGV. For the CDR3, the DNA is TGTGCCAGCAGCTTTTCCCCCCTACAGAGCTACGAGCAGTACTTC. Its translation: CASSFSPLQSYEQYF.

This clone was picked up one time. V and J are TRBV6-5 and TRBJ1-6, with D possibly matching TRBD1 (6 bases). The CDR3 totals 13 residues. The germline V gene has CDR1 MNHEY and CDR2 SVGAGI. V lost 8 bases and J 8 bases, leaving 13 bases between the germline ends. The CDR3 coding sequence is TGTGCCAGCTCGTTACAGGGACATTCACCCCTCCACTTT. This codes for CASSLQGHSPLHF.

This clone was counted once. The rearrangement links TRBV9 to TRBJ2-7; D gene unclear. The germline V and J ends were trimmed by 0 bases and 2 bases, with 9 bases remaining between them. The CDR3 sequence is 14 residues long. CDR1 is SGDLS and CDR2 is YYNGEE in the germline V gene. In DNA, the CDR3 is TGTGCCAGCAGCGTAGGACATAAAACCTACGAGCAGTACTTC. Its protein product is CASSVGHKTYEQYF.

V gene TRBV15 combines with J gene TRBJ1-5, with unresolved D. The CDR3 loop spans 15 amino acids. Per the germline V gene, CDR1 is LNHNV and CDR2 is YYDKDF (reference sequence). Trimming left V 1 base short and J 1 base short, with 8 bases between. DNA of the CDR3: TGTGCCACCAGCAGAGGGTTCAACAGCAATCAGCCCCAGCATTTT. It specifies CATSRGFNSNQPQHF.

The CDR3 loop reads CASSFIRGSYNEQFF. The CDR3, as DNA: TGTGCCAGCAGCTTTATAAGGGGCAGCTACAATGAGCAGTTCTTC. The chain recombines TRBV7-3 with TRBJ2-1; perhaps TRBD1 as D (5 bases). Trimming pared 3 bases from V and 3 bases from J, leaving 12 bases between. The CDR3 consists of 15 residues. Germline-derived CDR1 and CDR2 are SGHTA and FQGTGA.

The V call is TRBV5-1, the J call TRBJ2-2, with TRBD2 matching 14 bases. This CDR3 contains 17 residues. Trimming removed 4 bases from V and 5 bases from J; junction bases left unmatched: 7. Germline CDR1 reads SGHRS; CDR2 reads YFSETQ. The CDR3 region is CASSPGLAGVETGELFF. Here the CDR3 DNA reads TGCGCCAGCAGCCCGGGACTAGCGGGAGTAGAGACCGGGGAGCTGTTTTTT.

This clone was detected only a few times. The CDR3 region is CASSQVGRTHTEAFF. For the CDR3, the DNA is TGTGCCAGCAGCCAAGTCGGCAGGACCCACACTGAAGCTTTCTTT. The chain couples TRBV4-2 to TRBJ1-1; D not certain. Germline CDR1 reads LGHNA; CDR2 reads YNFKEQ. V lost 1 base to trimming and J lost 3 bases, with 12 bases between them. The CDR3 covers 15 residues.

The chain joins TRBV28 to TRBJ2-5; 10 bases agree with TRBD1. After removal of 5 bases from V and 5 bases from J, the junction contained 8 bases not matched to a gene. This CDR3 comprises 15 residues. Per germline, CDR1 MDHEN and CDR2 SYDVKM. CDR3 region: CASSPHRTGGETQYF. The CDR3 nucleotides read TGTGCCAGCAGTCCCCACCGGACAGGGGGTGAGACCCAGTACTTC.

This clone appeared once. The genes are TRBV7-9 and TRBJ1-3; D not resolved. The CDR3 has 16 amino acids. Per germline, CDR1 SEHNR and CDR2 FQNEAQ (reference sequence). Trimming removed 0 bases at V and 0 bases at J, with 9 bases between. The CDR3 coding sequence is TGTGCCAGCAGCTTAGCGCCATACAACTCTGGAAACACCATATATTTT. This translates into CASSLAPYNSGNTIYF.

This rearrangement joins TRBV5-1 to TRBJ1-3; 8 nucleotides match TRBD1. V lost 1 base, J lost 4 bases, and 4 bases stayed unmatched. CDR1 and CDR2 (germline): SGHRS, YFSETQ. The CDR3 length is 15 residues. The DNA of the CDR3 is TGCGCCAGCAGCTTGCCAACAGGGGGAGGAAACACCATATATTTT. Residues: CASSLPTGGGNTIYF. The full variable domain, completed using reference TRBV5-1 and TRBJ1-3, is KAGVTQTPRYLIKTRGQQVTLSCSPISGHRSVSWYQQTPGQGLQFLFEYFSETQRNKGNFPGRFSGRQFSNSRSEMNVSTLELGDSALYLCASSLPTGGGNTIYFGEGSWLTVV.

The J gene is TRBJ2-7, the V gene TRBV28, with a tentative D call TRBD2 (6 bases). The CDR3 has 15 residues. Deletions cut 3 bases from V and 2 bases from J, with 14 bases between. Germline CDR1 is MDHEN and CDR2 is SYDVKM. CDR3 nucleotides: TGTGCCAGCAGTTTCGGGCGGGATCGTACCTACGAGCAGTACTTC. The encoded protein is CASSFGRDRTYEQYF.